Listed below are T cell receptor beta chains from one sample, sequenced in a study of PD-1 blockade in classical Hodgkin lymphoma. Generated by immunoSEQ multiplex PCR, the TCRdb table keeps only in-frame clones and is missing some. The sample records about 10,000 clones, roughly 80% being singletons. Sequenced material: peripheral blood mononuclear cells (PBMCs), taken at baseline. Receptors originate from a human donor with classical Hodgkin lymphoma. The CDR3 runs from the conserved cysteine through the conserved F or W.

j_call | v_call | cdr3_aa
TRBJ2-5 | TRBV21-1 | CASSKDPGGMYF
TRBJ1-1 | TRBV6-5 | CASSYRDRRTEAFF
TRBJ1-1 | TRBV19 | CASREGQQAFF
TRBJ1-5 | TRBV7-8 | CASSLDGVRNQPQHF
- | TRBV7-9 | CASSLGGSFYEQYF
TRBJ1-1 | TRBV10-3 | CATTGHLNTEAFF
TRBJ2-7 | TRBV5-1 | CASRKTSGTYEQYF
TRBJ1-2 | TRBV5-5 | CASSLAPHIYTF
TRBJ1-6 | TRBV4-2 | CASSQEVPDSPLHF
TRBJ2-7 | TRBV9 | CASSVGPGSSGSPSLQYF
- | TRBV5-1 | CASKISGLDEQYF
TRBJ2-2 | TRBV5-4 | CASSFGGKNTGELFF
TRBJ1-1 | TRBV28 | CASSPNRGISSEAFF
TRBJ2-7 | TRBV27 | CASSLKTGASYEQYF
TRBJ1-5 | TRBV18 | CASSPRTDPNSNQPQHF
TRBJ2-5 | TRBV5-5 | CASSLRGVSLQETQYF
TRBJ2-1 | TRBV5-1 | CASSLGGGGTSNEQFF
TRBJ2-7 | TRBV6-1 | CASMRGTGTYEQYF
TRBJ2-3 | TRBV6-1 | CASSDRGLSTDTQYF
TRBJ1-4 | TRBV9 | CASSVGSSFAATNEKLFF
TRBJ1-1 | TRBV11-3 | CASSSQGALAEAFF
TRBJ2-2 | TRBV5-5 | CASSPFGAGELFF
TRBJ1-1 | TRBV4-3 | CASSQGSWGRTEAFF
TRBJ1-2 | TRBV4-1 | CASSFGGRGQLGYTF
TRBJ2-7 | TRBV7-2 | CASSKTSGAYEQYF
TRBJ1-2 | TRBV10-3 | CAISEWTGEHGYTF
TRBJ2-1 | TRBV7-9 | CASSLAGARSNEQFF
TRBJ2-1 | TRBV7-3 | CASSLNPGEGGEQFF
TRBJ2-7 | TRBV19 | CASAGTGTYEQYF
TRBJ1-2 | TRBV11-2 | CASSFSADYGYTF
TRBJ2-7 | TRBV7-9 | CASSLSTSKYF
TRBJ1-4 | TRBV6-1 | CASSGRGREREKLFF
TRBJ1-4 | TRBV2 | CASSARGLMRKLFF
TRBJ2-1 | TRBV14 | CASSRDLLNEQFF
TRBJ1-1 | TRBV7-2 | CASSGTVITEAFF
TRBJ1-1 | TRBV6-1 | CASRRTGEAFF
TRBJ2-5 | TRBV9 | CASSVWGRQETQYF
TRBJ1-1 | TRBV5-1 | CASSFGTGFTEAFF
TRBJ2-3 | TRBV10-3 | CAILKLGSDTQYF
TRBJ1-5 | TRBV21-1 | CASSAHPGQGSNQPQHF
TRBJ1-2 | TRBV5-1 | CASSNTGDYGYTF
TRBJ1-2 | TRBV5-1 | CASSLFPGNYGYTF
TRBJ2-1 | TRBV4-3 | CASSLTSGDYNEQFF
- | TRBV5-4 | CASSPSSAQGNYEQYF
TRBJ2-7 | TRBV2 | CASSSTSGLQYF
TRBJ1-2 | TRBV4-3 | CASSQEWDSLYGYTF
TRBJ1-2 | TRBV7-2 | CASSPTSQGPYYGYTF
TRBJ2-5 | TRBV29-1 | CSVDDGGGETQYF
TRBJ1-1 | TRBV27 | CASSLFALMNTEAFF